This note documents a single T cell receptor beta chain sequence. Its antigen is currently not known. No base quality values were provided; no much bigger clone lies one nucleotide off. The data were taken from a study of blood T cell repertoires in COVID-19 (dated by TCRdb to 2018 to 2021). About the full investigation: Collaborator samples came from the United States, Italy and Spain and covered acute and convalescent phases of COVID-19. The prospective study material was composed of cDNA or gDNA derived from T cells, B-cell-depleted T cells, or PBMCs. Subjects who had been exposed to COVID-19, were actively infected with it, or had recovered from it provided the deeply sampled blood TCRbeta repertoires that made up the dataset. A freely available public database, intended as a resource for researchers studying the immune response to SARS-CoV-2, is where the repertoires were released. Samples were obtained from the ongoing ImmuneRACE study (first 160 participants) and from 1,254 subjects provided by 6 global collaborators. Nearly every sample came with metadata listing a de-identified subject ID, COVID-19 status, age in years and sex. HLA class I and class II types, where available, came from metadata supplied by the sample provider rather than from assay-based typing.

Whole blood was collected in K2EDTA tubes by collaborating institutions according to the institutions' own protocols. For TCRbeta analysis, collaborators shipped samples as frozen whole blood, isolated PBMCs, or DNA extracted from either of those sample types. The immunoSEQ Assay, a bias-controlled multiplex PCR, was used to amplify TCRbeta CDR3 regions from genomic DNA. The original pipeline was this. The number of nucleated cells in each sample was estimated by amplification of reference gene primers within the assay. Sequence reads were collapsed and filtered to measure the absolute abundance of every unique TCRbeta CDR3 rearrangement. For each sample, productive Simpson clonality was calculated as the square root of Simpson's diversity index across productive rearrangements. What TCRdb holds here is the immuneACCESS table cut down to in-frame rearrangements. Part of the clones is not present; checked against another copy, under half of the missing clones reflect an unresolved V gene, and the others are unexplained. V and J calls and clone size are as listed in that table; D and trimming were resolved from the DNA. This sample gives over 250,000 clones in total; 80% to 90% of them show up just once. Of the sample, 11% is held by the ten largest clones.

Overall study results and their limits: The quantity of clinical and demographic metadata differed by source and by participant and was supplied without curation.

V sheds 3 bases and J sheds 7 bases, leaving 6 bases between their ends. Spanning cysteine to phenylalanine, the CDR3 consists of 11 amino acids. Only the CDR3 region is kept as DNA, spanning 33 bases read in frame from base 1. From a lookup of the germline V gene, CDR1 and CDR2 are MGHDK and SYGVNS. This chain is built from TRBV25-1 and TRBJ2-5; the D gene is not confidently resolved. The sequence was collected from a woman between 65 and 79 years old with acute or convalescent COVID-19. The source material was peripheral blood. CDR3 sequence: CASSDPRTQYF. The DNA reads as follows: TGTGCCAGCAGTGACCCCCGGACCCAGTACTTC.